Listed below are T cell receptor beta chains from one sample, sequenced in a study of blood T cell repertoires in COVID-19. Only in-frame clones appear in the TCRdb table, and some are missing; sequencing was by immunoSEQ multiplex PCR. Altogether 350,000 to 400,000 clones are present, about 88% being singletons, with the ten largest covering more than 0.95%. The sequenced sample was PBMCs or T cells enriched from blood (not recorded which). These receptors were taken from a woman aged 18-35 years who had recovered from COVID-19. Both conserved end residues are part of each CDR3. Size values are once, few and many counts, or a class for expanded clones, and some rows have none.

clone_size v_call cdr3_aa
NA TRBV28 CASSGGRGLYEQYF
NA TRBV11-2 CASSLVASDLYEQYF
NA TRBV28 CASRPKTSGAFLSYEQYF
NA TRBV19 CASSRSPRSGENSGYTF
once TRBV2 CASSGQVDTQYF
NA TRBV19 CASSVRDRDTGELFF
NA TRBV7-2 CASSLRQANQPQHF
NA TRBV10-3 CAIISPGTGTGTEAFF
NA TRBV5-1 CASSLGEGGQPQHF
NA TRBV5-4 CASSPKRMTGGNEKLFF
NA TRBV5-1 CASSPGQDNQPQHF
NA TRBV25-1 CASRESGVTSYEQYF
NA TRBV3-1/TRBV3-2 CASSPLTTGSGANVLTF
NA TRBV5-5 CASSLVHKGDYGYTF
NA TRBV10-3 CAISDIAGENTGELFF
NA TRBV5-1 CASSSLQGVHTEAFF
NA TRBV9 CASSVPQGGNTEAFF
NA TRBV19 CASSAQGPEKLFF
NA TRBV25-1 CASSDKLNYGYTF
NA TRBV6-5 CASGALRGYTF
NA TRBV25-1 CASSQGTTEAFF
NA TRBV29-1 CSVESPGHTEAFF
once TRBV4-1 CASSQGHSITHTGELFF
once TRBV11-2 CASSVRGGSGNTIYF
NA TRBV3-1/TRBV3-2 CASSRLGTQYF
NA TRBV11-2 CASSYFSGAVEQFF
NA TRBV7-2 CASSPGVSNQPQHF
NA TRBV19 CASMGGQSGAEAFF
NA TRBV7-8 CASSPKGTSGKETQYF
NA TRBV21-1 CASKPQGAPNSPLHF
NA TRBV7-9 CASSFGIGGQVDSPLHF
NA TRBV30 CAWSGTSRSYEQYF
NA TRBV6-5 CASIKGGGRGYGYTF
once TRBV2 CASSREANTGELFF
NA TRBV5-1 CASSLGDSHSGNTIYF
NA TRBV5-1 CASSLMAMNTEAFF
NA TRBV4-2 CASSQGLRGGYTF
NA TRBV7-2 CASSPRMGGPGQPQHF
few TRBV7-2 CASSSGFTEAFF
NA TRBV7-2 CASSLASGLGEKLFF
NA TRBV7-3 CASSPGTASDEQFF
NA TRBV27 CASTYGLGAATQYF
NA TRBV7-3 CASSPKSGTPNTEAFF
NA TRBV6-5 CASSISGTGWDGYTF
NA TRBV7-2 CASSHAEGSVSNQPQHF
NA TRBV12-3/TRBV12-4 CASSAGGHQPQHF
NA TRBV7-2 CASSIRGQGGKEAFF
NA TRBV7-2 CASSRTGPSGNTIYF
few TRBV3-1/TRBV3-2 CASSQDLSLAGVTQYF
once TRBV5-5 CASSGRLGEHQPQHF